This T cell receptor beta chain emerged from a study of blood T cell repertoires in COVID-19. About the study: COVID-19 samples, acute and convalescent, were from the United States, Italy and Spain. T cells, B-cell-depleted T cells, or PBMCs provided the cDNA or gDNA that served as material.

Original analysis: Reference gene primer amplification in the assay estimated nucleated cell counts. Profiled with immunoSEQ multiplex PCR; TCRdb holds only in-frame clones, not every one. That table is the source of V, J and clone size, and D and trimming were worked out from the DNA. The table shows 80,000 to 95,000 clones, with roughly 80% occurring only once. Trimming took off 5 bases at V and 4 bases at J, with 8 bases between the two ends. Looked up from germline, CDR1 is MNHEY and CDR2 is SVGAGI. CDR3 length: 12 amino acids. The TCR comes from a woman aged 50 to 60 with acute or convalescent COVID-19. Specimen: peripheral blood. V gene TRBV6-5 combines with J gene TRBJ1-2; tentatively, D is TRBD1 (5 bases). The CDR3 region has the DNA TGTGCCAGCAGTCTCGACAGCTATGGCTACACCTTC. Amino acid sequence: CASSLDSYGYTF.